Given below is one T cell receptor (beta chain) in context. Authors' data handling: How many nucleated cells were present was estimated from reference gene primer amplification. Assay used: immunoSEQ multiplex PCR; TCRdb lists only in-frame clones, some missing. V and J calls plus clone size are reproduced from that table; the DNA served to infer D and trimming. The sample gives approximately 60,000 clones, around 80% of which show up once; 18% is in the top ten. This sample stems from a study of blood T cell repertoires in COVID-19. The wider study: Whether acute or convalescent, the COVID-19 samples came from the United States, Italy and Spain. Sources were T cells, B-cell-depleted T cells, or PBMCs; the material itself was cDNA or gDNA.

The receptor comes from a man aged 55 to 70 with acute or convalescent COVID-19. Material for sequencing was peripheral blood.

CDR3 nucleotides: TGTGCCAGCAGCTTTCGGGACACGTCCTACGAGCAGTACTTC. Translated, it gives CASSFRDTSYEQYF. The J gene is TRBJ2-7, the V gene TRBV7-8; TRBD1 is a possible D gene (6 bases). The CDR3 has 14 residues. Trimming pared 3 bases from V and 1 base from J, leaving 10 bases between. CDR1 and CDR2 from the germline V gene are SGHVS and FQNEAQ.